This entry lists 8 T cell receptor beta chains sequenced from one sample in a study of T cell clones after liver transplantation. TCRdb's table, derived via immunoSEQ multiplex PCR, lists solely in-frame clones and lacks some. The sample yields more than 100,000 clones, about 88% seen once. The sample consisted of CD4+ T cells from blood, taken approximately 50 months after liver transplant. The source is a human patient who received a liver transplant. A share of the T cells may be of graft donor origin.

V and J are TRBV5-1 and TRBJ2-7, with D maybe TRBD2 (5 bases). This CDR3 region has 15 residues. Germline-derived CDR1 and CDR2 are SGHRS and YFSETQ. V was trimmed by 0 bases and J by 2 bases, leaving 12 bases between them. The CDR3 loop is CASSLGGRQTYEQYF. The DNA for the CDR3 is TGCGCCAGCAGCTTGGGAGGGCGGCAGACCTACGAGCAGTACTTC.

The genes are TRBV30 and TRBJ2-3; 7 bases match TRBD2. Germline values: CDR1 GTSNPN, CDR2 SVGIG (reference sequence). The CDR3 totals 15 residues. The V gene end was trimmed by 5 bases and the J gene end by 2 bases; junction bases not matched to a gene: 10. The chain's CDR3 is CAWPTLAETTDTQYF. As DNA, the CDR3 is TGTGCCTGGCCCACGCTAGCGGAAACCACAGATACGCAGTATTTT.

The rearrangement joins TRBV18 to TRBJ2-7, with 7 bases aligning to TRBD1. V lost 0 bases and J lost 2; bases outside the gene matches: 1. The CDR3 loop spans 14 amino acids. The germline V gene has CDR1 KGHSH and CDR2 LQKENI. The CDR3 coding sequence is TGTGCCAGCTCACCACCGGGACAGACCTACGAGCAGTACTTC. Residues: CASSPPGQTYEQYF.

The chain recombines TRBV7-2 with TRBJ1-1; D is ambiguous. Germline lookup yields CDR1 SGHTA and CDR2 FQGNSA. This CDR3 has 12 amino acids. The ends were cut back, 7 bases at V and 4 bases at J, with 10 bases in the middle. CDR3 sequence reads: CASIRSGTEAFF. In DNA form, the CDR3 reads TGTGCCAGCATCCGTTCGGGCACTGAAGCTTTCTTT. The full variable domain, completed using reference TRBV7-2 and TRBJ1-1, is GAGVSQSPSNKVTEKGKDVELRCDPISGHTALYWYRQSLGQGLEFLIYFQGNSAPDKSGLPSDRFSAERTGGSVSTLTIQRTQQEDSAVYLCASIRSGTEAFFGQGTRLTVV.

V and J are TRBV28 and TRBJ1-5, with 10 bases fitting TRBD1. The junction had 10 bases not matched to a gene; V was cut back by 5 bases and J by 3 bases. The CDR3 totals 17 residues. Germline CDR1 is MDHEN and CDR2 is SYDVKM. The CDR3 sequence is CASSLIRQGAVNQPQHF. The DNA of the CDR3 is TGTGCCAGCAGTCTCATCCGACAGGGGGCTGTCAATCAGCCCCAGCATTTT.

The CDR3 DNA reads TGTGCCAGCAGCAAAGGGGGACTTCCCTCCTACAATGAGCAGTTCTTC. Translated: CASSKGGLPSYNEQFF. V gene TRBV21-1 combines with J gene TRBJ2-1; the D call of TRBD2 is as the table states it, not checked on the DNA. TRBV21-1 is a recognized pseudogene. The CDR3 totals 16 residues.

This rearrangement joins TRBV7-9 to TRBJ2-5, with a tentative D call TRBD1 (6 bases). V dropped 5 bases and J dropped 11 bases, with 12 bases sitting between them. The CDR3 consists of 11 residues. Per germline, CDR1 SEHNR and CDR2 FQNEAQ (reference sequence). The CDR3: CASSLSGAQYF. The CDR3 bases are TGTGCCAGCAGCCTGTCAGGGGCGCAGTACTTC.

The chain links TRBV28 to TRBJ2-7, with unresolved D. The V and J ends lost 5 bases and 0 bases respectively, with 14 bases between them. CDR1 and CDR2 from the germline V gene are MDHEN and SYDVKM. The CDR3 is 15 amino acids. CDR3 in DNA: TGTGCCAGCAGTACCTGGGCAGCTAGCTCCTACGAGCAGTACTTC. Its translation is CASSTWAASSYEQYF.